This is a list of T cell receptor beta chains from one sample in a study of naive and memory T cell subsets. MiXCR, run by TCRdb on the UMI-ligation and nested PCR reads, gives a single entry per CDR3 protein. The table includes roughly 92,000 distinct CDR3 sequences, about 10% detected once. The sample taken for sequencing was naive CD4+ T cells from blood. The receptors derive from a human donor in good health. Both conserved end residues are part of each CDR3. Fields, in order: D gene, clone size, J gene, V gene, CDR3 protein, CDR3 DNA. A D gene is named only where the DNA matches it firmly. Expanded clones are given a class, and other clones once, few, many or no size at all.

D gene: TRBD1; clone size: NA; J gene: TRBJ2-7; V gene: TRBV6-2/TRBV6-3; CDR3 protein: CASSSPHGTVNSYEQYF; CDR3 DNA: TGTGCCAGCAGTTCGCCTCACGGGACAGTTAACTCCTACGAGCAGTACTTC
D gene: NA; clone size: few; J gene: TRBJ1-5; V gene: TRBV12-3/TRBV12-4; CDR3 protein: CATSPGDLSNQPQHF; CDR3 DNA: TGTGCCACATCGCCGGGGGATCTGAGCAATCAGCCCCAGCATTTT
D gene: NA; clone size: NA; J gene: TRBJ2-4; V gene: TRBV18; CDR3 protein: CASSLEQGLLAKNIQYF; CDR3 DNA: TGTGCCAGCTCACTAGAACAGGGACTACTTGCCAAAAACATTCAGTACTTC
D gene: NA; clone size: NA; J gene: TRBJ2-1; V gene: TRBV14; CDR3 protein: CASSPHRNNEQFF; CDR3 DNA: TGTGCCAGCAGCCCCCACAGAAACAATGAGCAGTTCTTC
D gene: TRBD2; clone size: NA; J gene: TRBJ2-3; V gene: TRBV2; CDR3 protein: CAGRLAGATDTQYF; CDR3 DNA: TGTGCCGGGAGACTAGCGGGAGCAACAGATACGCAGTATTTT
D gene: TRBD1; clone size: many; J gene: TRBJ2-7; V gene: TRBV12-3/TRBV12-4; CDR3 protein: CASRRDSPREQYF; CDR3 DNA: TGTGCCAGCAGACGGGACAGCCCTCGGGAGCAGTACTTC
D gene: TRBD2; clone size: NA; J gene: TRBJ2-5; V gene: TRBV7-2; CDR3 protein: CASSARLATNQETQYF; CDR3 DNA: TGTGCCAGCAGCGCCCGACTAGCGACAAACCAAGAGACCCAGTACTTC
D gene: TRBD1; clone size: few; J gene: TRBJ1-1; V gene: TRBV7-9; CDR3 protein: CASSLSVRTGRETEAFF; CDR3 DNA: TGTGCCAGCAGCTTATCGGTGAGGACAGGGAGAGAGACTGAAGCTTTCTTT
D gene: NA; clone size: many; J gene: TRBJ2-5; V gene: TRBV11-2; CDR3 protein: CASSSGTQETQYF; CDR3 DNA: TGTGCCAGCAGTTCCGGGACTCAAGAGACCCAGTACTTC
D gene: NA; clone size: few; J gene: TRBJ2-3; V gene: TRBV5-1; CDR3 protein: CASSLGDTDTQYF; CDR3 DNA: TGCGCCAGCAGCTTGGGCGACACAGATACGCAGTATTTT
D gene: NA; clone size: NA; J gene: TRBJ2-6; V gene: TRBV24-1; CDR3 protein: CATSDYRAGANVLTF; CDR3 DNA: TGTGCCACCAGTGATTACAGGGCTGGGGCCAACGTCCTGACTTTC
D gene: NA; clone size: NA; J gene: TRBJ2-3; V gene: TRBV28; CDR3 protein: CASSLGQGVDTQYF; CDR3 DNA: TGTGCCAGCAGTTTAGGGCAGGGCGTAGATACGCAGTATTTT
D gene: NA; clone size: many; J gene: TRBJ2-1; V gene: TRBV7-2; CDR3 protein: CASSPVASSYNEQFF; CDR3 DNA: TGTGCCAGCAGCCCGGTAGCCAGCTCCTACAATGAGCAGTTCTTC
D gene: NA; clone size: many; J gene: TRBJ2-1; V gene: TRBV7-2; CDR3 protein: CASSLGGVGTYNEQFF; CDR3 DNA: TGTGCCAGCAGCTTAGGGGGGGTTGGGACCTACAATGAGCAGTTCTTC
D gene: NA; clone size: few; J gene: TRBJ2-1; V gene: TRBV3-1; CDR3 protein: CASSQLQGLHNEQFF; CDR3 DNA: TGTGCCAGCAGCCAACTACAGGGTCTCCACAATGAGCAGTTCTTC
D gene: TRBD2; clone size: NA; J gene: TRBJ2-7; V gene: TRBV5-1; CDR3 protein: CASSPGLVLYEQYF; CDR3 DNA: TGCGCCAGCAGCCCGGGACTAGTCCTCTACGAGCAGTACTTC
D gene: TRBD2; clone size: few; J gene: TRBJ2-7; V gene: TRBV14; CDR3 protein: CASSPRWVAGGSSYEQYF; CDR3 DNA: TGTGCCAGCAGCCCAAGATGGGTAGCGGGGGGTTCATCCTACGAGCAGTACTTC
D gene: NA; clone size: many; J gene: TRBJ2-1; V gene: TRBV20-1; CDR3 protein: CSLLRGPNEQFF; CDR3 DNA: TGCAGTTTATTACGGGGACCCAATGAGCAGTTCTTC
D gene: NA; clone size: few; J gene: TRBJ1-2; V gene: TRBV20-1; CDR3 protein: CSARNSATGYTF; CDR3 DNA: TGCAGTGCTAGGAACAGTGCGACTGGCTACACCTTC
D gene: NA; clone size: few; J gene: TRBJ1-1; V gene: TRBV11-3; CDR3 protein: CASSLAWVARQMNTEAFF; CDR3 DNA: TGTGCCAGCAGCTTAGCGTGGGTGGCGAGACAGATGAACACTGAAGCTTTCTTT
D gene: NA; clone size: many; J gene: TRBJ2-7; V gene: TRBV29-1; CDR3 protein: CSVGPWSYEQYF; CDR3 DNA: TGCAGCGTGGGACCATGGAGCTACGAGCAGTACTTC
D gene: NA; clone size: NA; J gene: TRBJ1-2; V gene: TRBV29-1; CDR3 protein: CSVGADGYTF; CDR3 DNA: TGCAGCGTGGGGGCCGATGGCTACACCTTC
D gene: TRBD2; clone size: few; J gene: TRBJ2-7; V gene: TRBV7-9; CDR3 protein: CASTQSGGAGEQYF; CDR3 DNA: TGTGCCAGCACCCAGAGCGGGGGGGCCGGCGAGCAGTACTTC
D gene: TRBD1; clone size: few; J gene: TRBJ2-7; V gene: TRBV7-2; CDR3 protein: CASSLDRDSSYEQYF; CDR3 DNA: TGTGCCAGCAGCTTAGACAGGGACAGCTCCTACGAGCAGTACTTC
D gene: NA; clone size: many; J gene: TRBJ2-6; V gene: TRBV29-1; CDR3 protein: CSVLQFSGANVLTF; CDR3 DNA: TGCAGCGTTCTCCAGTTTTCTGGGGCCAACGTCCTGACTTTC
D gene: TRBD2; clone size: NA; J gene: TRBJ2-2; V gene: TRBV19; CDR3 protein: CASRLAGPITGELFF; CDR3 DNA: TGTGCCAGTAGATTAGCGGGACCGATCACCGGGGAGCTGTTTTTT
D gene: TRBD2; clone size: few; J gene: TRBJ2-3; V gene: TRBV12-3/TRBV12-4; CDR3 protein: CASSKLRGGSSDTQYF; CDR3 DNA: TGTGCCAGCAGCAAACTACGGGGGGGTAGCTCAGATACGCAGTATTTT
D gene: TRBD1; clone size: NA; J gene: TRBJ2-7; V gene: TRBV6-5; CDR3 protein: CASSFTGTGEHEQYF; CDR3 DNA: TGTGCCAGCAGTTTTACCGGGACAGGGGAGCACGAGCAGTACTTC
D gene: NA; clone size: few; J gene: TRBJ1-4; V gene: TRBV27; CDR3 protein: CASSIQATNEKLFF; CDR3 DNA: TGTGCCAGCAGTATACAGGCGACAAATGAAAAACTGTTTTTT
D gene: NA; clone size: few; J gene: TRBJ1-6; V gene: TRBV7-8; CDR3 protein: CASSLALNSPLHF; CDR3 DNA: TGTGCCAGCAGCTTAGCCCTCAATTCACCCCTCCACTTT
D gene: NA; clone size: few; J gene: TRBJ1-6; V gene: TRBV6-2/TRBV6-3; CDR3 protein: CASRRPNSPLHF; CDR3 DNA: TGTGCCAGCAGACGCCCTAATTCACCCCTCCACTTT
D gene: NA; clone size: NA; J gene: TRBJ1-6; V gene: TRBV12-3/TRBV12-4; CDR3 protein: CASSRDDSHSPLHF; CDR3 DNA: TGTGCCAGCAGCCGGGACGACAGCCATTCACCCCTCCACTTT
D gene: NA; clone size: NA; J gene: TRBJ2-5; V gene: TRBV7-7; CDR3 protein: CASSLAPPSGTGKETQYF; CDR3 DNA: TGTGCCAGCAGCTTAGCGCCCCCGTCCGGGACGGGGAAAGAGACCCAGTACTTC
D gene: TRBD2; clone size: many; J gene: TRBJ2-1; V gene: TRBV30; CDR3 protein: CAWERGGAVREQFF; CDR3 DNA: TGTGCCTGGGAAAGGGGAGGGGCGGTGCGTGAGCAGTTCTTC
D gene: NA; clone size: NA; J gene: TRBJ1-1; V gene: TRBV2; CDR3 protein: CASSGGIMNTEAFF; CDR3 DNA: TGTGCCAGCAGTGGGGGGATTATGAACACTGAAGCTTTCTTT
D gene: TRBD2; clone size: few; J gene: TRBJ2-3; V gene: TRBV11-1; CDR3 protein: CASSAVASGSTDTQYF; CDR3 DNA: TGTGCCAGCAGCGCCGTAGCTAGCGGAAGCACAGATACGCAGTATTTT
D gene: TRBD2; clone size: few; J gene: TRBJ2-3; V gene: TRBV6-5; CDR3 protein: CASSYRQTSGGSTDTQYF; CDR3 DNA: TGTGCCAGCAGTTACCGCCAGACTAGCGGGGGGTCAACAGATACGCAGTATTTT
D gene: TRBD2; clone size: many; J gene: TRBJ2-1; V gene: TRBV7-2; CDR3 protein: CASSLLAGAYNEQFF; CDR3 DNA: TGTGCCAGCAGCTTACTAGCGGGAGCCTACAATGAGCAGTTCTTC
D gene: NA; clone size: many; J gene: TRBJ2-1; V gene: TRBV15; CDR3 protein: CATSRGPADEQFF; CDR3 DNA: TGTGCCACCAGCAGGGGGCCGGCGGATGAGCAGTTCTTC
D gene: NA; clone size: NA; J gene: TRBJ2-5; V gene: TRBV6-1; CDR3 protein: CASSRRSEETQYF; CDR3 DNA: TGTGCCAGCAGTCGGCGTTCAGAAGAGACCCAGTACTTC
D gene: NA; clone size: few; J gene: TRBJ1-1; V gene: TRBV23-1; CDR3 protein: CASSHRYMNTEAFF; CDR3 DNA: TGCGCCAGCAGTCACCGATACATGAACACTGAAGCTTTCTTT
D gene: TRBD1; clone size: many; J gene: TRBJ1-4; V gene: TRBV3-1; CDR3 protein: CASSQGGQSTNEKLFF; CDR3 DNA: TGTGCCAGCAGCCAAGGGGGACAGTCAACTAATGAAAAACTGTTTTTT
D gene: TRBD2; clone size: few; J gene: TRBJ2-7; V gene: TRBV7-2; CDR3 protein: CASSPGLAGGYEQYF; CDR3 DNA: TGTGCCAGCAGCCCGGGACTAGCGGGGGGATACGAGCAGTACTTC
D gene: TRBD1; clone size: NA; J gene: TRBJ1-1; V gene: TRBV5-6; CDR3 protein: CASSQQGAGLTEAFF; CDR3 DNA: TGTGCCAGCAGCCAGCAGGGGGCGGGTTTGACTGAAGCTTTCTTT
D gene: NA; clone size: NA; J gene: TRBJ2-5; V gene: TRBV24-1; CDR3 protein: CATSDPGRGLQGETQYF; CDR3 DNA: TGTGCCACCAGTGATCCCGGCCGGGGCCTCCAAGGGGAGACCCAGTACTTC
D gene: NA; clone size: few; J gene: TRBJ1-6; V gene: TRBV7-2; CDR3 protein: CASSLVVDRFNSPLHF; CDR3 DNA: TGTGCCAGCAGCTTAGTGGTCGACAGGTTTAATTCACCCCTCCACTTT
D gene: NA; clone size: many; J gene: TRBJ2-5; V gene: TRBV7-9; CDR3 protein: CASSLGPGKTQYF; CDR3 DNA: TGTGCCAGCAGCTTAGGACCGGGGAAGACCCAGTACTTC
D gene: TRBD1; clone size: NA; J gene: TRBJ1-2; V gene: TRBV14; CDR3 protein: CASSRGDSLYGYTF; CDR3 DNA: TGTGCCAGCAGCCGGGGGGACAGTCTCTATGGCTACACCTTC
D gene: NA; clone size: NA; J gene: TRBJ2-1; V gene: TRBV4-2; CDR3 protein: CASSQDLLLQFF; CDR3 DNA: TGTGCCAGCAGCCAAGATCTGCTGCTCCAGTTCTTC
D gene: TRBD1; clone size: few; J gene: TRBJ1-2; V gene: TRBV6-2/TRBV6-3; CDR3 protein: CASTTTGSGGYTF; CDR3 DNA: TGTGCCAGCACCACGACAGGGTCTGGTGGCTACACCTTC
D gene: TRBD2; clone size: many; J gene: TRBJ2-7; V gene: TRBV29-1; CDR3 protein: CSVVGGRANSSYEQYF; CDR3 DNA: TGCAGCGTTGTTGGCGGGAGGGCCAATAGCTCCTACGAGCAGTACTTC
D gene: NA; clone size: NA; J gene: TRBJ2-2; V gene: TRBV6-2/TRBV6-3; CDR3 protein: CASSYRRAGDTGELFF; CDR3 DNA: TGTGCCAGCAGTTACCGCAGAGCAGGGGACACCGGGGAGCTGTTTTTT
D gene: NA; clone size: few; J gene: TRBJ1-4; V gene: TRBV7-2; CDR3 protein: CASSLPGREKLFF; CDR3 DNA: TGTGCCAGCAGCTTACCCGGGCGTGAAAAACTGTTTTTT
D gene: NA; clone size: NA; J gene: TRBJ1-5; V gene: TRBV20-1; CDR3 protein: CSAAIGIPVSNQPQHF; CDR3 DNA: TGCAGTGCTGCCATCGGGATTCCTGTTAGCAATCAGCCCCAGCATTTT
D gene: NA; clone size: many; J gene: TRBJ2-1; V gene: TRBV18; CDR3 protein: CASSPPSYNEQFF; CDR3 DNA: TGTGCCAGCTCACCACCGAGCTACAATGAGCAGTTCTTC
D gene: TRBD2; clone size: NA; J gene: TRBJ2-1; V gene: TRBV14; CDR3 protein: CASSQGDRRGANEQFF; CDR3 DNA: TGTGCCAGCAGCCAAGGGGACCGGCGGGGGGCCAATGAGCAGTTCTTC
D gene: TRBD2; clone size: many; J gene: TRBJ2-5; V gene: TRBV11-3; CDR3 protein: CASSPSGRKTQYF; CDR3 DNA: TGTGCCAGCAGCCCCAGCGGGAGGAAGACCCAGTACTTC
D gene: NA; clone size: NA; J gene: TRBJ1-6; V gene: TRBV10-3; CDR3 protein: CAISESIGRVDSPLHF; CDR3 DNA: TGTGCCATCAGTGAGTCGATCGGCCGGGTAGATTCACCCCTCCACTTT